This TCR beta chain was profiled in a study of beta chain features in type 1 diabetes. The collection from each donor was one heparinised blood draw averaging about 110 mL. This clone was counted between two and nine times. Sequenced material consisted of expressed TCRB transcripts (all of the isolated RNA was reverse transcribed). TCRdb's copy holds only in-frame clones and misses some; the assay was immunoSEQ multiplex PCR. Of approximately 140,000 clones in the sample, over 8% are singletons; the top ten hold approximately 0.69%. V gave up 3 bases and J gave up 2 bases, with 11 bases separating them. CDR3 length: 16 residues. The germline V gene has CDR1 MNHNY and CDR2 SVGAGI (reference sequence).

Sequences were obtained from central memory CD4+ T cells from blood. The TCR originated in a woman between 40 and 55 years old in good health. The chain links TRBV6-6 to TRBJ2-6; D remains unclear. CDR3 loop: CASSYPRGPGANVLTF. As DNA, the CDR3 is TGTGCCAGCAGTTATCCCCGCGGCCCTGGGGCCAACGTCCTGACTTTC.